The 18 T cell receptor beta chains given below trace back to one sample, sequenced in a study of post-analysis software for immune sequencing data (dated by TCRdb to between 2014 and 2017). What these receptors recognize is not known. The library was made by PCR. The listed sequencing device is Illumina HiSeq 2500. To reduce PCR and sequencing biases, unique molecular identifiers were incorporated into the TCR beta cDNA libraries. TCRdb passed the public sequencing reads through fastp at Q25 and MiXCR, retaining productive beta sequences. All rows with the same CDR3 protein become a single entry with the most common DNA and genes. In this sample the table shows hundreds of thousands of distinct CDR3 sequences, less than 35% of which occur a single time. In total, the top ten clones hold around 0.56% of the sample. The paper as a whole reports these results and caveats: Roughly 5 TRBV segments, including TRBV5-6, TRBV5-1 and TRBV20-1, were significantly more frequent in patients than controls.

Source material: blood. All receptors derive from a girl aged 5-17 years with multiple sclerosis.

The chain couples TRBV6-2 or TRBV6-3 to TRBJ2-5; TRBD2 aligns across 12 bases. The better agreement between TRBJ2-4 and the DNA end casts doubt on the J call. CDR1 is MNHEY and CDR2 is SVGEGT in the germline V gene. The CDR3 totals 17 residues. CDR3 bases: TGTGCCAGCAGCAAACGGACTAGCGGGGTAATCAAAAACATTCAGTACTTC. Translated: CASSKRTSGVIKNIQYF.

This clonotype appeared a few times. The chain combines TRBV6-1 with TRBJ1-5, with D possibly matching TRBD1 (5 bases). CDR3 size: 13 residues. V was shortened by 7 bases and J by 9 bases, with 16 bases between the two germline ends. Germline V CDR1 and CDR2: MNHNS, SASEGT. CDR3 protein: CASIVNRGSPQHF. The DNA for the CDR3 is TGTGCCAGCATTGTTAATCGGGGCTCGCCCCAGCATTTT.

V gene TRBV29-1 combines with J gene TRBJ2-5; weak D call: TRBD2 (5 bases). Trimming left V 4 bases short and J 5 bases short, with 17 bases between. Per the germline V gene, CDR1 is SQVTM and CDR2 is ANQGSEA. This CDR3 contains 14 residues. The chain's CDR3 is CSVAPPGLAETQYF. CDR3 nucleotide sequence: TGCAGCGTTGCTCCTCCGGGGTTGGCGGAGACCCAGTACTTC.

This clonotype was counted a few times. CDR3 region: CASSNGLPQHF. CDR3 coding DNA: TGTGCCAGTAGTAACGGGCTGCCCCAGCATTTT. The chain couples TRBV19 to TRBJ1-5; D ambiguous. This CDR3 has 11 residues. Trimming removed 4 bases from V and 9 bases from J, with 7 bases in between. From germline, CDR1 is LNHDA and CDR2 SQIVND (reference sequence).

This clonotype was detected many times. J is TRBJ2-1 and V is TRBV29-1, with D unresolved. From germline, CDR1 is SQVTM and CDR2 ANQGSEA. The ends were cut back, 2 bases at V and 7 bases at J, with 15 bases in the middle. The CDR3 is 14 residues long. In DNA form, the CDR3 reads TGCAGCGTTGAAACGGCCTCGGAGAGGAATGAGCAGTTCTTC. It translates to CSVETASERNEQFF.

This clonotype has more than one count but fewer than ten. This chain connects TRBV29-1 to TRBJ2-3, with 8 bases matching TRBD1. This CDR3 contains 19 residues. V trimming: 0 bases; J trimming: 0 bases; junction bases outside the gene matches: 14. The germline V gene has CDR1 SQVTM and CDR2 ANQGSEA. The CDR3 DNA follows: TGCAGCGTTGAAGATCCGGGCAGGGGGCTATCCCTTAGCACAGATACGCAGTATTTT. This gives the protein CSVEDPGRGLSLSTDTQYF.

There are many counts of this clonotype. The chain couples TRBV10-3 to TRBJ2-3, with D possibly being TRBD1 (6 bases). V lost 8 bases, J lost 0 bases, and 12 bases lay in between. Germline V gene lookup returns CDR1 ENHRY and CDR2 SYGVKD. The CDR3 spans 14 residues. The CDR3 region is CAIRGRGSTDTQYF. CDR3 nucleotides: TGTGCCATCCGAGGCAGGGGAAGCACAGATACGCAGTATTTT.

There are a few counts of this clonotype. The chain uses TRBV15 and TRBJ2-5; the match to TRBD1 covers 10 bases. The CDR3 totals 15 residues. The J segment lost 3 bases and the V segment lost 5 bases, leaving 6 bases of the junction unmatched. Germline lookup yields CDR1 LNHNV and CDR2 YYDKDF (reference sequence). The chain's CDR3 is CATSRGTGAEETQYF. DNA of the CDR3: TGTGCCACCAGCCGGGGGACAGGGGCGGAAGAGACCCAGTACTTC.

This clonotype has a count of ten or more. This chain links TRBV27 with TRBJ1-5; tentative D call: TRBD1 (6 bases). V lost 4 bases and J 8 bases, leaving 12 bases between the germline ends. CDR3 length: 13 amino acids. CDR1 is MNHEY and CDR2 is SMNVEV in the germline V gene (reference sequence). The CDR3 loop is CASSSGEWEPQHF. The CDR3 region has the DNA TGTGCCAGCAGTTCAGGGGAATGGGAGCCCCAGCATTTT.

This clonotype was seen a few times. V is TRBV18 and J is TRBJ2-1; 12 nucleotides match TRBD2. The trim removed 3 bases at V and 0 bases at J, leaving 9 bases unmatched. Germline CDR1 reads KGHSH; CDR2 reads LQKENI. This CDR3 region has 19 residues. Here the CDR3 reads CASSPRLAGETSSYNEQFF. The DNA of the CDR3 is TGTGCCAGCTCACCCCGACTAGCGGGAGAGACCAGCTCCTACAATGAGCAGTTCTTC.

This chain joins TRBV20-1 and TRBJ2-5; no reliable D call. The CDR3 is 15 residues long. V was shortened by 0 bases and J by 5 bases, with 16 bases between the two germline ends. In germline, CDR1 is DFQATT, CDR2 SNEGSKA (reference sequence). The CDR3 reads CSARDPFKGGETQYF. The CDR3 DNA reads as TGCAGTGCTAGAGATCCGTTTAAAGGTGGGGAGACCCAGTACTTC.

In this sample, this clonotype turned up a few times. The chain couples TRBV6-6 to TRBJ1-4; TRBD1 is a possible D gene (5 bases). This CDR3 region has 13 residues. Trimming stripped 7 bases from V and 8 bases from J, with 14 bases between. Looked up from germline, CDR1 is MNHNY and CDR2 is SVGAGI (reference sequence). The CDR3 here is CASTTTGSEKLFF. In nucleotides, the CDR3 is TGTGCCAGCACCACTACAGGATCCGAAAAACTGTTTTTT.

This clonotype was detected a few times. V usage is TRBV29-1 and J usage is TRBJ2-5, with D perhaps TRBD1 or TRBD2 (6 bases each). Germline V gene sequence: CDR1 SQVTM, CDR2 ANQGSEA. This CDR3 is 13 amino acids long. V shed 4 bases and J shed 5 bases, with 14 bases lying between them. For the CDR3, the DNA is TGCAGCGTTGCTCTGCAGGGGAGGGAGACCCAGTACTTC. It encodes CSVALQGRETQYF.

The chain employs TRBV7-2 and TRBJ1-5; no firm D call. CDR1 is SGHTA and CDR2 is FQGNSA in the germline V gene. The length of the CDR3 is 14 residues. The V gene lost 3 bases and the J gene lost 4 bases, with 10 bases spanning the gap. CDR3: CASSFSGFNQPQHF. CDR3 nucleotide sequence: TGTGCCAGCAGCTTCTCTGGATTTAATCAGCCCCAGCATTTT.

The CDR3 DNA sequence: TGCGCCAGCAGCCAAGATAGGTTTGACGGTACCGGGGATGGCTACACCTTC. It is translated as CASSQDRFDGTGDGYTF. This rearrangement joins TRBV4-1 to TRBJ1-2; D gene uncertain. This CDR3 is built from 17 residues. With 0 bases removed from V and 6 bases from J, the gap between germline ends came to 20 bases. From germline, CDR1 is MGHRA and CDR2 YSYEKL.

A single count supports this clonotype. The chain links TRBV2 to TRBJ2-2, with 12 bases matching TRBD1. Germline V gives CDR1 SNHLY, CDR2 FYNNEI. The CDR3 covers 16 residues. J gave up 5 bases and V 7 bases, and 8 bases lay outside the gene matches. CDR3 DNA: TGTGCCAGCACTAACAAGGGACAGGGGGCAACCGGGGAGCTGTTTTTT. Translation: CASTNKGQGATGELFF.

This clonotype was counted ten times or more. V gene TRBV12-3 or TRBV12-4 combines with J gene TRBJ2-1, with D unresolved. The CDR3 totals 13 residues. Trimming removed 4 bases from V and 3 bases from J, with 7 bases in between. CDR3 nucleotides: TGTGCCAGCAGTTGGGCCCACTACAATGAGCAGTTCTTC. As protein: CASSWAHYNEQFF.

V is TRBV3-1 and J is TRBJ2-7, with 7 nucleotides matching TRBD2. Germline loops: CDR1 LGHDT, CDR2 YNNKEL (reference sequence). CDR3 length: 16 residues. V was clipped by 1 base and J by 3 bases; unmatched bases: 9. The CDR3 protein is CASSQGPSGGGYEQYF. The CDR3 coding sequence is TGTGCCAGCAGCCAAGGCCCTTCGGGGGGTGGCTACGAGCAGTACTTC.